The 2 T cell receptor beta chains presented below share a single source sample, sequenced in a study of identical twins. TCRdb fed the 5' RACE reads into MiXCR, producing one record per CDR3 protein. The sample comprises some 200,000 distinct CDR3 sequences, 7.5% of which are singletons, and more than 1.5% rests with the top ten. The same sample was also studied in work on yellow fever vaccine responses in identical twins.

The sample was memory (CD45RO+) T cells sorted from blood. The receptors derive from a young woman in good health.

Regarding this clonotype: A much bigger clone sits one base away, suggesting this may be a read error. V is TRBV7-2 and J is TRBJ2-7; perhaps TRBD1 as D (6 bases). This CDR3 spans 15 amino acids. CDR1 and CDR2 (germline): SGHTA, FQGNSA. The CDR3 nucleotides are TGTGCCAGCAGCTTAGTGTCAGGGGATGTCTACGGGCAGTACTTC. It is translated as CASSLVSGDVYGQYF.

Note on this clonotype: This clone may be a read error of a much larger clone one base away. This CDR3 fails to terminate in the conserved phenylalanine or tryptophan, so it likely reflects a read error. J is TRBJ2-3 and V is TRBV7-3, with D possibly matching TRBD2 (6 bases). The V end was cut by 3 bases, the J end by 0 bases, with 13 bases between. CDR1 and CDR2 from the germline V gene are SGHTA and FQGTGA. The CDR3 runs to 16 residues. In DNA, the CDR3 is TGTGCCAGCAGCTTGCAGGGTGGACTAAGCACAGATACGCAGTATCTT. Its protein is CASSLQGGLSTDTQYL.